This entry is about one TCR beta chain. At one end the junction does not follow the germline gene, possibly because of a read error. From unsorted bulk tissue weighing roughly 17-34 mg, DNA and RNA were co-extracted. This sample is part of a study of tumor-infiltrating lymphocytes in primary liver carcinoma. The CDR3 runs 14 residues. The germline V gene has CDR1 SGHNT and CDR2 YYREEE (reference sequence). Synthesis of TCR beta cDNA was carried out from 500 ng total RNA with a constant-region primer. For TCR beta, libraries were produced by three nested multiplex PCR rounds using slightly modified ARM-PCR. Investigators reported that the first two PCR rounds, at 10 to 11 cycles each, used TRBV1-TRBV30 forward primers with a C-beta reverse primer. One entry per CDR3 protein, called by TCRdb with MiXCR from the multiplex PCR reads. This sample yields roughly 190,000 distinct CDR3 sequences, of which around four fifths are seen a single time; around 18% belongs to the top ten.

Sequenced sample: tumor tissue from primary liver carcinoma. The clonotype was recovered from a man aged 35-49 years with primary liver carcinoma and hepatitis B virus infection. J is TRBJ2-7 and V is TRBV5-4, with D maybe TRBD1 (6 bases). CDR3 region: CASSSRDIHYEQYF. In nucleotides, the CDR3 is TGTGCCAGTAGCTCAAGGGACATCCACTACGAGCAGTACTTC.